Following are 4 T cell receptor beta chains from one sample sequenced in a study of T cells after yellow fever vaccination. A single record per CDR3 protein comes from TCRdb applying MiXCR to the 5' RACE reads. This sample has a few hundred thousand distinct CDR3 sequences, with 10% to 15% found just once. Sample: CD4+ T cells sorted from PBMCs, taken 45 days after the yellow fever booster vaccination. The receptors come from a man younger than 45 who received the YFV17D yellow fever vaccine.

There are a few counts of this clonotype. The V and J genes are TRBV27 and TRBJ2-7; tentatively, D is TRBD1 (5 bases). The CDR3 length is 17 residues. V gave up 0 bases and J gave up 2 bases, with 17 bases separating them. CDR1 and CDR2 (germline): MNHEY, SMNVEV (reference sequence). The CDR3 bases are TGTGCCAGCAGTTTATCATATCCAGGACGACAGCCCTACGAGCAGTACTTC. It specifies CASSLSYPGRQPYEQYF.

This chain uses TRBV19 with TRBJ2-7; tentatively, D is TRBD2 (6 bases). The CDR3 is made up of 15 amino acids. V lost 5 bases, J lost 2 bases, and 16 bases lay in between. Germline V CDR1 and CDR2: LNHDA, SQIVND (reference sequence). CDR3 nucleotide sequence: TGTGCCAGTAGTGTCGGGCGGGACCTCACCTACGAGCAGTACTTC. It yields the protein CASSVGRDLTYEQYF.

The CDR3 is CARVGRSDTQYF. As DNA, the CDR3 is TGTGCACGCGTGGGGCGGTCAGATACGCAGTATTTT. The rearrangement joins TRBV27 to TRBJ2-3, with D tentatively TRBD1 (5 bases). CDR3 length equals 12 residues. Germline V gene sequence: CDR1 MNHEY, CDR2 SMNVEV (reference sequence).

This clonotype was recorded a few times. The chain recombines TRBV10-3 with TRBJ2-5; D is uncertain. CDR3 length: 13 residues. The V end lost 0 bases, the J end lost 4 bases, and 6 bases lay between the germline ends. Germline CDR1 and CDR2: ENHRY and SYGVKD. CDR3 sequence: CAISESVIETQYF. CDR3 coding DNA: TGTGCCATCAGTGAGTCGGTAATAGAGACCCAGTACTTC.